These T cell receptor beta chains were read from a single sample in a study of cytomegalovirus exposure and HLA in healthy donors. Produced via immunoSEQ multiplex PCR; TCRdb's table is partial and in-frame only. In the table there are about 160,000 clones, 70% to 80% of which are singletons. The source material was PBMCs. All receptors come from a woman aged 45 to 65 in good health and CMV-seronegative. Both conserved end residues are part of each CDR3. Fields, in order: D gene, CDR3 length, clone size, J gene, V gene, CDR3 DNA, CDR3 protein. D genes are given only for firm matches. Rows give clone size only sometimes, using once, few, many, or a class for an expanded clone.

-,12,many,TRBJ2-3,TRBV29-1,TGCAGCGTGGATACAGGGTTGGGGGCGCAGTATTTT,CSVDTGLGAQYF
-,13,-,TRBJ2-7,TRBV10-2,TGCGCCAGCAGTGGGTACAGCCCCTTAGAGCAGTACTTC,CASSGYSPLEQYF
-,16,-,TRBJ2-7,TRBV28,TGTGCCAGCAGTATCGGGTGGGGGCAGGGGAAAAACGAGCAGTACTTC,CASSIGWGQGKNEQYF
-,15,-,TRBJ1-5,TRBV7-8,TGTGCCAGCAGCCCTGTCCCAGACTTAGATCAGCCCCAGCATTTT,CASSPVPDLDQPQHF
-,12,few,TRBJ1-2,TRBV6-4,TGTGCCAGCAGTGACCGGGGGTGGGGCTACACCTTC,CASSDRGWGYTF
TRBD1,16,-,TRBJ2-1,TRBV7-2,TGTGCCAGCAGCTTAGCGGGGACAGACCTCGGCAATGAGCAGTTCTTC,CASSLAGTDLGNEQFF
-,17,-,TRBJ2-7,TRBV18,TGTGCCAGCTCACCTCGTGCCCCTGGACAGAGCTCCTACGAGCAGTACTTC,CASSPRAPGQSSYEQYF
TRBD1,16,-,TRBJ2-7,TRBV4-2,TGTGCCAGCAGCCAAGAAGGGACAGGGGTTTTCTACGAGCAGTACTTC,CASSQEGTGVFYEQYF
TRBD1,17,-,TRBJ1-1,TRBV10-3,TGTGCCATCAGGGCCCAAACAGGGGGTGGGGCAAACACTGAAGCTTTCTTT,CAIRAQTGGGANTEAFF
-,14,-,TRBJ1-5,TRBV18,TGTGCCAGCTCGGCCTTATATAGCAATCAGCCCCAGCATTTT,CASSALYSNQPQHF
-,12,-,TRBJ2-5,TRBV7-8,TGTGCCAGCAGCTTAGCGAGGGAGACCCAGTACTTC,CASSLARETQYF
TRBD1,15,-,TRBJ1-2,TRBV19,TGTGCCAGCCAAATCACAGGGGGCCGTAACTATGGCTACACCTTC,CASQITGGRNYGYTF